The clone carrying this TCR beta chain was counted once. Per the germline V gene, CDR1 is MDHEN and CDR2 is SYDVKM. CDR3 size: 16 residues. V gave up 5 bases and J gave up 0 bases, with 14 bases separating them. The method was immunoSEQ multiplex PCR; TCRdb's version includes in-frame clones alone and lacks a portion of them. There are roughly 6,800 clones in the sample; about 78% occur only once, and 35% to 45% lies in the top ten. Time point of the sample: proximal margin of the surgical specimen (macroscopically non-inflamed). The sample originates from a study of T cell repertoires in ileal Crohn's disease.

This clonotype was obtained from an adult with Crohn's disease. The sequenced sample consisted of ileal tissue. The chain joins TRBV28 to TRBJ2-1, with D uncertain. CDR3: CASSSPLAGSYNEQFF. Written as DNA, the CDR3 is TGTGCCAGCAGTAGCCCATTAGCCGGCTCCTACAATGAGCAGTTCTTC.